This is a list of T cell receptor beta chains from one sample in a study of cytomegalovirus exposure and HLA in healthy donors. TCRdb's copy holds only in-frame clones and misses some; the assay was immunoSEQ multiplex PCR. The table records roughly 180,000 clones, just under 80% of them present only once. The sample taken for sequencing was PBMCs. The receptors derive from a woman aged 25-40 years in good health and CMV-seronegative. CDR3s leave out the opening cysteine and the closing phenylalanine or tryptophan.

CDR3: ASSLGGGGYGYT
V: TRBV10-2
J: TRBJ1-2

CDR3: AWSRQGNTEAF
V: TRBV30
J: TRBJ1-1

CDR3: SAGASGNTIY
V: TRBV29-1
J: TRBJ1-3

CDR3: ASSLSGLMNTEAF
V: TRBV27
J: TRBJ1-1

CDR3: SVRDSYTDTQY
V: TRBV29-1
J: TRBJ2-3

CDR3: ASSLGQGYGYT
V: TRBV7-3
J: TRBJ1-2

CDR3: ASSLGQGNYGYT
V: TRBV5-1
J: TRBJ1-2

CDR3: ASTQGYGYT
V: TRBV6-5
J: TRBJ1-2

CDR3: ASSITQGRGNQPQH
V: TRBV19
J: TRBJ1-5

CDR3: ASSSWSLGGIGYT
V: TRBV7-8
J: TRBJ1-2

CDR3: AATGMTNYGYT
V: TRBV30
J: TRBJ1-2

CDR3: ASSQEGTGSNYGYT
V: TRBV4-1
J: TRBJ1-2

CDR3: SVGGQGVNYGYT
V: TRBV29-1
J: TRBJ1-2

CDR3: ASSADLLAGGTGELF
V: TRBV5-1
J: TRBJ2-2

CDR3: SIGGFGTEAF
V: TRBV29-1
J: TRBJ1-1

CDR3: ASSSGLPSAKNIQY
V: TRBV27
J: TRBJ2-4

CDR3: ASSPDITLNEQF
V: TRBV5-1
J: TRBJ2-1

CDR3: ASSSAGQFGGKNIQY
V: TRBV7-9
J: TRBJ2-4

CDR3: ASSQVGDQPQH
V: TRBV4-2
J: TRBJ1-5

CDR3: ASSLTEAQETQY
V: TRBV5-6
J: TRBJ2-5

CDR3: ASSFGGENTEAF
V: TRBV6-5
J: TRBJ1-1

CDR3: AWSLGGYEQY
V: TRBV30
J: TRBJ2-7

CDR3: ASSQVDGGMAEAF
V: TRBV4-3
J: TRBJ1-1

CDR3: ASSLDVGGTEAF
V: TRBV5-6
J: TRBJ1-1

CDR3: ASSPAGPYNSPLH
V: TRBV18
J: TRBJ1-6

CDR3: ASRPRADRSNQPQH
V: TRBV19
J: TRBJ1-5

CDR3: ASSLILRGTGLY
V: TRBV7-2
J: TRBJ2-7

CDR3: ASSPGGFGEKLF
V: TRBV5-5
J: TRBJ1-4

CDR3: ASSLTWSGGTDTQY
V: TRBV7-8
J: TRBJ2-3

CDR3: ASRSTTDTQY
V: TRBV6-5
J: TRBJ2-3

CDR3: ASSQSTGMGQY
V: TRBV7-9
J: TRBJ2-7

CDR3: ASTRGSYNEQF
V: TRBV6-5
J: TRBJ2-1

CDR3: ASRVREIAF
V: TRBV7-7
J: TRBJ1-1

CDR3: AWSVMGRGGYT
V: TRBV30
J: TRBJ1-2

CDR3: ATSGGQSLLLMNTEAF
V: TRBV15
J: TRBJ1-1

CDR3: AWSRSYNEQF
V: TRBV30
J: TRBJ2-1

CDR3: ASIKGTGATGELF
V: TRBV25-1
J: TRBJ2-2

CDR3: ASSSKLNTEAF
V: TRBV19
J: TRBJ1-1

CDR3: ASSLAATTGNTIY
V: TRBV6-5
J: TRBJ1-3